A selection of T cell receptor beta chains follows, all from one sample in a study of OX40 agonist ivuxolimab in advanced cancers. Here immunoSEQ multiplex PCR was the method, and the copy in TCRdb shows in-frame clones only, minus some. The sample has approximately 27,000 clones; roughly 87% are singletons. The sequences come from CD4+ or CD8+ T cells sorted from blood, collected in a trial of the OX40 agonist ivuxolimab. The source of these receptors is an adult with an advanced solid tumor such as melanoma, head and neck, liver or kidney cancer. CDR3s include the opening cysteine and the closing phenylalanine or tryptophan.

V,J,CDR3
TRBV7-9,TRBJ2-7,CASSKTGTYEQYF
TRBV29-1,TRBJ2-1,CSVDRTYNEQFF
TRBV14,TRBJ1-1,CASSQESQKTPGWGTEAFF
TRBV7-6,TRBJ2-7,CASSLASDSTYEQYF
TRBV6-6,TRBJ1-2,CASSYGRTDYGYTF
TRBV7-8,TRBJ2-7,CASSSSGQGWYEQYF
TRBV27,TRBJ2-6,CASSLSGDPGANVLTF
TRBV7-9,TRBJ1-1,CASSQDPWTGITEAFF
TRBV7-8,TRBJ1-3,CASADSGNTIYF
TRBV13,TRBJ2-1,CASSSSNEQFF